This T cell receptor (beta chain) was obtained from a study of blood T cell repertoires in COVID-19. On the study more broadly: The samples span acute and convalescent COVID-19 from the United States, Italy and Spain. PBMCs, B-cell-depleted T cells, or T cells were the source of the cDNA or gDNA that made up the material.

V gave up 3 bases and J gave up 3 bases, with 10 bases separating them. CDR1 is SGDLS and CDR2 is YYNGEE in the germline V gene. The CDR3 runs 14 residues. In the original analysis: Amplifying reference gene primers gave estimates of nucleated cell counts. The assay was immunoSEQ multiplex PCR, and TCRdb's table has in-frame clones only and misses some. V and J calls and clone size are copied from that table; D and trimming were computed from the DNA. In the table there are over 200,000 clones, around 87% of which are singletons. What was sequenced was peripheral blood. The chain is built from TRBV9 and TRBJ2-4; a weak D match, TRBD2 (6 bases). The origin of this receptor is a woman in her forties or fifties with acute or convalescent COVID-19. The CDR3 sequence is CASSARDGKNIQYF. CDR3 nucleotide sequence: TGTGCCAGCAGCGCGCGGGACGGCAAAAACATTCAGTACTTC.